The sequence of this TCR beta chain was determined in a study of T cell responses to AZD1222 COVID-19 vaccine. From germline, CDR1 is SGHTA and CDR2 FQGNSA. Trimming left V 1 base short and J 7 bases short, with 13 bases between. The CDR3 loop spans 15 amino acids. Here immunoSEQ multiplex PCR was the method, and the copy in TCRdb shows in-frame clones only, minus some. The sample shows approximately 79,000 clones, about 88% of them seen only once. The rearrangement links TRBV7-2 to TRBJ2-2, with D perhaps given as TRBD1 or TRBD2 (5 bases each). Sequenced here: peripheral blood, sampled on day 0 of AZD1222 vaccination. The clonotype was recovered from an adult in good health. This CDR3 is CASSLEGSPGGELFF. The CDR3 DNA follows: TGTGCCAGCAGCTTAGAGGGGAGCCCGGGCGGGGAGCTGTTTTTT.